This record concerns one T cell receptor (beta chain) sequence. No cognate antigen has been identified for it. No much larger clonotype is one base removed from it; base qualities were not supplied. The trial excluded patients who had a history of autoimmune disease or were on systemic immunosuppression. Peripheral blood for TCR sequencing was drawn from every dose cohort at baseline, at cycle 4 day 1 and at cycle 7 day 1. Samples came from an open-label, multicenter, first-in-human phase I dose-escalation trial of ivuxolimab. Adults with locally advanced or metastatic melanoma, renal cell carcinoma, hepatocellular carcinoma or head and neck squamous cell carcinoma were enrolled in the trial. Before TCR sequencing, CD4+ T cells and CD8+ T cells from peripheral blood were sorted into separate populations. These data belong to a study of OX40 agonist ivuxolimab in advanced cancers. For the study in its entirety: Ivuxolimab was a fully human IgG2 agonistic monoclonal antibody targeting the costimulatory receptor OX40 (CD134). Intravenous ivuxolimab was administered to patients every 2 weeks at six dose levels: 0.01, 0.1, 0.3, 1.5, 3 and 10 mg/kg. Of the approximately 54 dose-escalation patients, hepatocellular carcinoma was present in about 20, melanoma in about 15, renal cell carcinoma in 9 and head and neck cancer in 9. A male proportion of approximately 83% and a mean age of roughly 58 years, ranging from 23 to 79, were recorded for the dose-escalation cohort. Prior anti-PD-1, anti-PD-L1 or anti-CTLA-4 therapy was permitted, and checkpoint inhibitors had been received by about two fifths of dose-escalation patients. Partial responses were achieved by three dose-escalation patients, of whom one had hepatocellular carcinoma and two had cutaneous melanoma. The purpose of peripheral TCRbeta sequencing was to test whether ivuxolimab changed TCR sequence diversity and led to clonal T-cell expansion. The monotherapy dose-escalation portion (N ≈ 57 patients) of the phase I ivuxolimab trial is reported in the paper.

Genomic DNA was extracted from sorted cells for sequencing of the TCRbeta CDR3 region. The immunoSEQ Assay was used to sequence the TCRbeta CDR3 regions. TCRdb stores this immuneACCESS table with in-frame sequences only. Part of the clones is absent; in the studies checked, under half of the shortfall reflects unresolved V genes, and no reason is known for the rest. The sample table records tens of thousands of clones; more than 85% of these occur just once. The ten biggest clones cover 0.95% to 1.2% of the sample. CDR1 and CDR2, per the germline V gene (reference sequence), are LNHDA and SQIVND. The CDR3 holds 14 amino acids from the cysteine to the phenylalanine. The only DNA kept is the CDR3, 42 bases in frame from the first base. Trimming costs V 7 bases and J 3 bases, and their ends lie 13 bases apart. Study-level results and caveats: In the 0.1-3.0 mg/kg groups, partial responders had among the lowest normalized peripheral clonal expansion, particularly in CD8+ T cells. Which antigens the clonally expanded peripheral T cells were specific for was not determined. Low levels of normalized T-cell clonal expansion were also seen in some patients who did not respond. At doses of 0.1 to 3.0 mg/kg, clonal expansion of both CD4+ and CD8+ blood T cells was observed from baseline to week 6. After ivuxolimab, CD8+ T cells had more expanded clones than CD4+ T cells on average.

Sequences were derived from CD4+ or CD8+ T cells sorted from blood, sampled in a trial of the OX40 agonist ivuxolimab. In this chain, TRBV19 is recombined with TRBJ1-5, with TRBD1 perhaps the D gene, on 5 matching bases. This sequence originates from an adult with an advanced solid tumor such as melanoma, head and neck, liver or kidney cancer. The CDR3: CASTRGGSNQPQHF. The bases are TGTGCCAGTACCCGGGGGGGGTCCAATCAGCCCCAGCATTTT.